This T cell receptor beta chain was profiled in a study of identical twins listed by TCRdb under 2016. As for the study more broadly: The study deep-sequenced TCR alpha and beta repertoires from monozygotic twins, unrelated adults of various ages and cord blood to test whether fetal clonotypes persist. To rule out contamination, replicate twin experiments were performed at different times with different library preparation protocols.

Only healthy Caucasian donors were included. The study also sequenced three unrelated non-twin adults: a male aged 18 to 30, a male aged 50 to 60 and a female aged 50 to 60. Using Miltenyi CD45RO+ enrichment and human naive T-cell isolation kits, memory (CD45RO+) and naive T cells were isolated from PBMC. Library method: 5' RACE. Instrument used: Illumina HiSeq 2000. Template switching added a universal primer binding site, and the final cDNA carried a unique molecular identifier that allowed TCR cDNA molecules to be counted accurately. Specific primers in the conserved constant-segment region were used to synthesize first-strand cDNA for the TCR alpha and beta chains. To control for contamination, every cDNA library carried two barcodes: a SMART-Mk sample barcode plus Illumina barcodes. TruSeq adapter sequences, together with Illumina sample barcodes, were added in two successive PCR steps. Sequencing of the TCR alpha and beta cDNA libraries was done on the Illumina HiSeq platform using custom primers. Turning to the authors' computational methods: MiGEC processed the raw reads to extract unique molecular identifiers, while MiXCR was used to determine the CDR3 positions. For each individual, recombination models were inferred using an EM algorithm with the repgenHMM and IGoR tools. Shared clonotype analysis was performed with the tcR package in R, normalizing sharing by the product of cloneset sizes. Out-of-frame nonproductive sequences were analyzed to study raw recombination free of thymic and clonal selection effects. TCRdb trimmed the raw reads at Q25, called clones with MiXCR and kept productive beta chains. Every entry covers one CDR3 protein and lists the most common genes and DNA from its rows. TCRdb, not the authors, supplied the V and J calls. The sample profile shows around 340,000 distinct CDR3 sequences; 9% of them were found once. The ten largest clones represent approximately 8.9% of the sample.

On this clonotype itself: Its binding antigen is unknown. Base quality data are lacking; no much larger clone is found one base away.

Paper-wide results and their limitations: Conclusions relied on cross-sectional statistical analysis, since the same donors could not be followed over many years. Abundant cord blood beta clonotypes carried fewer insertions; young adult naive repertoires showed a weaker similar trend, while memory repertoires showed none. Excess twin sharing in beta out-of-frame sequences was weaker because fewer shared sequences lowered the signal-to-noise ratio. Out-of-frame TCR alpha sharing in monozygotic twins was systematically underestimated by recombination models, whereas sharing between unrelated individuals was in agreement with the recombination models. Zero-insertion analyses could be partly confounded by invariant T cells such as MAIT and iNKT, although diverse VJ usage argued against such confounding for most clonotypes. Compared with coincidental sharing between unrelated individuals, out-of-frame TCR alpha sequences shared between twins had an excess of sequences with low generation probability.

Its CDR3 holds 15 amino acids, cysteine through phenylalanine. This entry keeps only the CDR3 DNA: 45 bases, framed from base 1. CDR1 and CDR2 (SGHRS, YFSETQ) derive from the germline V gene. V is cut back by 0 bases and J by 3 bases, with 2 bases in the junction unmatched. This TCR was recovered from a woman aged 50 to 65 in good health. The chain couples TRBV5-1 to TRBJ2-2, with 7 bases in between that match TRBD1. Sequenced input: naive T cells sorted from blood. The sample's cell subset or site label is to be understood as: cells isolated with a human naive T-cell isolation kit. The CDR3 amino acid sequence is: CASSLVQGDTGELFF. The bases are TGCGCCAGCAGCTTGGTGCAGGGGGACACCGGGGAGCTGTTTTTT.